Included here is one TCR beta chain sequence, with context. Its target is unknown. This entry belongs to a study of T cell responses to AZD1222 COVID-19 vaccine. Overall study results and limits: Baseline seropositivity occurred in only a handful of AZD1222 recipients. There were vaccine-associated CD4 TCRs across spike, dominant at 160-218 and 743-854. White British donors predominated, females outnumbered males, and clonal diversity was possibly underestimated. Without day 14 samples, only post-peak T cell repertoires were studied.

Germline V gene lookup returns CDR1 SQVTM and CDR2 ANQGSEA. The CDR3 has 15 amino acids. With 4 bases clipped from V and 2 bases from J, the junction kept 10 bases outside the gene matches. TCRdb keeps only in-frame clones here, not all; method: immunoSEQ multiplex PCR. The sample has under 130,000 clones, more than 75% seen once. Material: peripheral blood, obtained on day 0 of AZD1222 vaccination. The sequence came from an adult in good health. V is TRBV29-1 and J is TRBJ2-7; 8 nucleotides line up with TRBD2. The CDR3: CSVVWTMGLAYEQYF. CDR3 nucleotides: TGCAGCGTTGTATGGACCATGGGACTAGCCTACGAGCAGTACTTC.